The source of this TCR beta chain is a study of blood T cell repertoires in COVID-19. Study-level background: Both acute and convalescent COVID-19 samples were obtained from the United States, Italy and Spain.

The J segment lost 5 bases and the V segment lost 1 base, leaving 7 bases of the junction unmatched. The CDR3 loop spans 15 amino acids. CDR1 SEHNR and CDR2 FQNEAQ come from the germline V gene (reference sequence). Repertoires were generated with immunoSEQ multiplex PCR, while TCRdb's copy carries only in-frame clones and drops some. The data show more than 200,000 clones, 70% to 90% seen once. The V call is TRBV7-9, the J call TRBJ2-5, with TRBD2 matching over 7 bases. The sequenced sample consisted of peripheral blood. This clonotype was sampled from a woman aged 25 to 39 with COVID-19, enrolled during active disease. The CDR3 loop is CASSLVRLAGETQYF. The CDR3 nucleotides read TGTGCCAGCAGCTTAGTTCGACTAGCTGGGGAGACCCAGTACTTC.